Sequencing of this T cell receptor beta chain was carried out in a study of blood T cell repertoires in COVID-19. Study information: Donors in the United States, Italy and Spain gave samples during acute or convalescent COVID-19. Sources were T cells, B-cell-depleted T cells, or PBMCs; the material itself was cDNA or gDNA.

CDR3 length: 15 residues. Germline loops: CDR1 SNHLY, CDR2 FYNNEI. Trimming removed 4 bases at V and 6 bases at J, with 19 bases between. In the source study's methods: Reference gene primers were amplified, and this amplification served to estimate nucleated cell counts. Method: immunoSEQ multiplex PCR; TCRdb's copy keeps in-frame clones and lacks some. V and J calls and clone size follow that table, whereas D and trimming were derived from the DNA. The sample shows 200,000 or so clones, 75% to 90% of them seen only once. The chain employs TRBV2 and TRBJ2-7, with TRBD1 as a possible D gene (7 bases). Specimen: peripheral blood. The TCR was taken from a man between 65 and 79 years old with active or convalescent COVID-19. The DNA for the CDR3 is TGTGCCAGCAGTGGAGGCCAGGGGGGTAGGGGCGAGCAGTACTTC. It is translated as CASSGGQGGRGEQYF.